Listed below are T cell receptor beta chains from one sample, sequenced in a study of cytomegalovirus exposure and HLA in healthy donors. Produced via immunoSEQ multiplex PCR; TCRdb's table is partial and in-frame only. The top ten clones hold roughly 1.2% of a sample with some 340,000 clones, roughly nine tenths of them seen once. The sequenced material came from PBMCs. These receptors all come from a woman between 25 and 40 years old in good health and CMV-seropositive. The CDR3 runs from the conserved cysteine through the conserved F or W. D genes are given only for firm matches. Clone size appears in some rows only: once, few, many, or a class for an expanded clone.

. . TRBJ2-5 TRBV28 TGTGCCAGCAGTTTCGGAGGGGTACCCCAGTACTTC CASSFGGVPQYF
TRBD1 . TRBJ2-2 TRBV7-9 TGTGCCAGCAGCTTAGCAGACAGGGGAAGCACCGGGGAGCTGTTTTTT CASSLADRGSTGELFF
TRBD1 . TRBJ1-4 TRBV5-1 TGCGCCAGCAGCCCTATAAGGGGACAGAGGGAACTGTTTTTT CASSPIRGQRELFF
TRBD2 . TRBJ2-3 TRBV28 TGTGCCAGCAGTCCCCCCGGGACTAGCGGGAGGGGTGGCACAGATACGCAGTATTTT CASSPPGTSGRGGTDTQYF
. few TRBJ2-7 TRBV4-3 TGCGCCAGCAGCCAAGATGCGGGGGCAGTGGACGAGCAGTACTTC CASSQDAGAVDEQYF
. . TRBJ1-4 TRBV7-9 TGTGCCAGCAGCGGACCTGGGAGCATCGGGGAAAAACTGTTTTTT CASSGPGSIGEKLFF
TRBD1 . TRBJ2-1 TRBV6-5 TGTGCCAGCAGCGACGACAGGGGGACCTACAATGAGCAGTTCTTC CASSDDRGTYNEQFF
TRBD1 . TRBJ2-1 TRBV5-6 TGTGCCAGCAGCCAGGACAGGGGGGATCACAATGAGCAGTTCTTC CASSQDRGDHNEQFF
. . TRBJ2-1 TRBV6-1 TGTGCCAGCAGTGAAGGTGGGCGAAGGGATGAGCAGTTCTTC CASSEGGRRDEQFF
TRBD2 . TRBJ2-3 TRBV2 TGTGCCAGATCGACTAGCGGGGGAGCTAGCACAGATACGCAGTATTTT CARSTSGGASTDTQYF
TRBD2 few TRBJ2-4 TRBV11-2 TGTGCCAGCAGCTCCCCAAGCGGGGGCCAGTACTTC CASSSPSGGQYF
. . TRBJ1-6 TRBV14 TGTGCCAGCAGCCAAAGGAGCTCCTATAATTCACCCCTCCACTTT CASSQRSSYNSPLHF
TRBD2 . TRBJ2-7 TRBV29-1 TGCAGCGAGGCGGGACTAGCGTTCAATAACTACGAGCAGTACTTC CSEAGLAFNNYEQYF
TRBD2 . TRBJ2-1 TRBV18 TGTGCCAGCTCACCACCGCTAGCGGGAGACCGCCACAATGAGCAGTTCTTC CASSPPLAGDRHNEQFF
TRBD1 . TRBJ1-6 TRBV6-6 TGTGCCAGCAGTCCCCGGGACAGCACCTCACCCCTCCACTTT CASSPRDSTSPLHF
. . TRBJ2-7 TRBV7-2 TGTGCCAGCAGCCCAAATCTCCGCCAGGCCGCCTACGAGCAGTACTTC CASSPNLRQAAYEQYF
. . TRBJ2-3 TRBV11-3 TGTGCCAGCAGCGACGGTGATACGCAGTATTTT CASSDGDTQYF
. . TRBJ2-1 TRBV6-6 TGTGCCAGCAGTCTTGAGGGGGGGTACAATGAGCAGTTCTTC CASSLEGGYNEQFF
TRBD1 . TRBJ1-1 TRBV9 TGTGCCAGCAGCGCAATACAGGGGGCGAAGGGTGAAGCTTTCTTT CASSAIQGAKGEAFF
. . TRBJ1-3 TRBV6-5 TGTGCCAGCAGGGTAGGGACCGGCTCTGGAAACACCATATATTTT CASRVGTGSGNTIYF
TRBD2 . TRBJ2-7 TRBV5-4 TGTGCAGTAGGGACTAGCGGTACCTACGAGCAGTACTTC CAVGTSGTYEQYF
. once TRBJ1-6 TRBV28 TGTGCCAGCAGCCGGAGCGGATCCTCTAATTCACCCCTCCACTTT CASSRSGSSNSPLHF
. . TRBJ1-1 TRBV15 TGTGCCACCAGCAGGGCGACACATTTAGGGAGTGAAGCTTTCTTT CATSRATHLGSEAFF
. . TRBJ2-7 TRBV7-8 TGTGCCAGCAGCTTGGGCAGCTTCTACGAGCAGTACTTC CASSLGSFYEQYF
. . TRBJ2-7 TRBV7-8 TGTGCCAGCAGTCGGACAGACGAGCAGTACTTC CASSRTDEQYF
TRBD1 . TRBJ1-3 TRBV5-1 TGCGCCAGCAGCTTCCCGGGGACAGTGGGACGCACCATATATTTT CASSFPGTVGRTIYF
. many TRBJ2-5 TRBV20-1 TGCAGTGCTATCCAAGAGACCCAGTACTTC CSAIQETQYF
TRBD2 . TRBJ2-1 TRBV5-1 TGCGCCAGCAGCTTGGGTAGCGGGGGCCTCTCCTACAATGAGCAGTTCTTC CASSLGSGGLSYNEQFF
. . TRBJ1-1 TRBV7-8 TGTGCCAGCAGCTTAGCGCTCGGGCGGGTGAACACTGAAGCTTTCTTT CASSLALGRVNTEAFF
. . TRBJ2-1 TRBV4-2 TGTGCCAGCAGCCAAGACCAGGTTTCCTACAATGAGCAGTTCTTC CASSQDQVSYNEQFF
. . TRBJ1-5 TRBV4-1 TGCGCCAGCAGCCGCTCGGGCGATCAGCCCCAGCATTTT CASSRSGDQPQHF